These 32 T cell receptor beta chains originate from one sample sequenced in a study of blood T cells in healthy people across ages. Primed by a sample-barcoded 5' primer and a J-beta primer mix, a second PCR proceeded for 7 to 11 cycles. MiXCR, run by TCRdb on the 5' RACE reads, gives a single entry per CDR3 protein. The sample has approximately 800,000 distinct CDR3 sequences, roughly 60% seen once. Source material: blood. All receptors derive from a man aged 25-45 years in good health.

This clonotype appeared a few times. The V and J genes are TRBV20-1 and TRBJ2-5; D not resolved. The germline gives CDR1 DFQATT, CDR2 SNEGSKA (reference sequence). The CDR3 is made up of 14 amino acids. V gave up 0 bases and J gave up 6 bases, with 14 bases separating them. The chain's CDR3 is CSARDLVGSQTQYF. Here the CDR3 DNA reads TGCAGTGCTAGAGATTTAGTGGGAAGTCAGACCCAGTACTTC.

The rearrangement links TRBV15 to TRBJ2-2; D not certain. The CDR3 covers 14 residues. From germline, CDR1 is LNHNV and CDR2 YYDKDF (reference sequence). Deletions cut 0 bases from V and 6 bases from J, with 8 bases between. In nucleotides, the CDR3 is TGTGCCACCAGCAGAGATTCCCAGGCCGGGGAGCTGTTTTTT. It codes for CATSRDSQAGELFF.

Comment on this clonotype: One end of the junction is discordant with germline, which a read error may explain. V is TRBV5-5 and J is TRBJ2-5; D is perhaps TRBD1 (6 bases). The J call is in doubt because the DNA end fits TRBJ2-1 better. CDR1 is SGHKS and CDR2 is YYEKEE in the germline V gene (reference sequence). This CDR3 comprises 17 residues. CDR3 region: CASGFYRDNMYQETQFF. CDR3 bases: TGTGCCAGCGGCTTTTACCGGGACAATATGTACCAAGAGACCCAGTTCTTC.

V usage is TRBV5-6 and J usage is TRBJ2-4, with 9 nucleotides matching TRBD1. The assigned J gene may be wrong: the sequence end matches TRBJ2-7 better. CDR1 SGHDT and CDR2 YYEEEE come from the germline V gene. This CDR3 spans 13 amino acids. The CDR3 reads CARGGTGSHEQYF. The CDR3 DNA reads TGTGCCAGGGGAGGGACAGGGAGCCACGAGCAGTACTTC.

The chain links TRBV7-2 to TRBJ1-4; D ambiguous. This CDR3 has 15 amino acids. CDR1 SGHTA and CDR2 FQGNSA come from the germline V gene. V gave up 5 bases and J gave up 1 base, with 11 bases separating them. The CDR3 here is CASSPLSGTNEKLFF. The CDR3 DNA is TGTGCCAGCAGCCCTTTATCGGGAACTAATGAAAAACTGTTTTTT.

The chain links TRBV6-5 to TRBJ1-2; D not resolved. V was clipped by 0 bases and J by 6 bases, with 11 bases between them. The CDR3 has 14 amino acids. Germline CDR1 reads MNHEY; CDR2 reads SVGAGI. CDR3 in amino acids: CASSYSPAGDGYTF. CDR3 sequence (DNA): TGTGCCAGCAGTTACTCCCCGGCAGGTGATGGCTACACCTTC.

The rearrangement links TRBV9 to TRBJ1-2; 10 bases match TRBD1. V lost 0 bases to trimming and J lost 7 bases; unmatched junction nucleotides: 3. This CDR3 contains 14 residues. The germline V gene encodes CDR1 SGDLS and CDR2 YYNGEE. The chain's CDR3 is CASSVGGTGAGYTF. In nucleotides, the CDR3 is TGTGCCAGCAGCGTAGGCGGGACAGGGGCTGGCTACACCTTC.

This clonotype was counted many times. Mismatch with germline at one junction end may stem from a read error. The chain couples TRBV6-2 or TRBV6-3 to TRBJ1-2, with TRBD1 identical over 7 bases. CDR1 is MNHEY, CDR2 SVGEGT, per germline. This CDR3 has 13 amino acids. CDR3 in DNA: TGTGCCAGCAGACCCGACAGGGCCTATCGCTACACCTTC. Encoded protein: CASRPDRAYRYTF.

This chain connects TRBV6-6 to TRBJ2-3; weak D call: TRBD1 (5 bases). CDR1 MNHNY and CDR2 SVGAGI come from the germline V gene (reference sequence). The CDR3 runs 13 residues. Trimming shortened V by 4 bases and J by 11 bases, and 16 bases separated the two germline ends. CDR3 in amino acids: CASSSEPTAGQYF. CDR3 nucleotide sequence: TGTGCCAGCAGTTCGGAACCGACAGCCGGGCAGTATTTT.

The chain carries TRBV7-9 and TRBJ2-3; no firm D call. V lost 10 bases to trimming and J lost 2 bases, with 1 base between them. Germline V gene lookup returns CDR1 SEHNR and CDR2 FQNEAQ (reference sequence). This CDR3 has 9 residues. In nucleotides, the CDR3 is TGTGCCACCACAGATACGCAGTATTTT. Translated, it gives CATTDTQYF.

The chain joins TRBV18 to TRBJ2-5; D is ambiguous. CDR1 KGHSH and CDR2 LQKENI come from the germline V gene. CDR3 length equals 14 residues. Deletions cut 3 bases from V and 3 bases from J, with 11 bases between. The CDR3 DNA is TGTGCCAGCTCACCGGTGGGAACAGAAGAGACCCAGTACTTC. Encoded protein: CASSPVGTEETQYF.

The chain joins TRBV5-6 to TRBJ1-5, with D tentatively TRBD1 (5 bases). Germline V gene sequence: CDR1 SGHDT, CDR2 YYEEEE. The CDR3 consists of 15 residues. The V and J ends lost 3 bases and 3 bases respectively, with 13 bases between them. This CDR3 reads CASSWGGGINQPQHF. CDR3 bases: TGTGCCAGCAGCTGGGGGGGAGGCATCAATCAGCCCCAGCATTTT.

The CDR3 reads CSVGSGTNTGELFF. DNA of the CDR3: TGCAGCGTTGGTAGCGGAACTAACACCGGGGAGCTGTTTTTT. The rearrangement uses TRBV29-1 and TRBJ2-2; possible D gene TRBD2, 6 bases. The CDR3 totals 14 residues. Germline V gives CDR1 SQVTM, CDR2 ANQGSEA. V was trimmed by 4 bases and J by 2 bases, leaving 11 bases between them.

The V call is TRBV5-1, the J call TRBJ2-3; 9 bases are shared with TRBD1. Germline V gene sequence: CDR1 SGHRS, CDR2 YFSETQ. The CDR3 is made up of 15 amino acids. Trimming took 4 bases from V and 4 from J; bases not matched to a gene: 7. In DNA form, the CDR3 reads TGCGCCAGCAGCCAGGCGGGGACAGGGTCAGATACGCAGTATTTT. This encodes CASSQAGTGSDTQYF.

The chain joins TRBV29-1 to TRBJ2-3, with D possibly TRBD2 on 5 matching bases. Germline CDR1 is SQVTM and CDR2 is ANQGSEA. The CDR3 covers 14 residues. With 5 bases removed from V and 1 base from J, the gap between germline ends came to 13 bases. CDR3 bases: TGCAGCGTTCCTGGTCTCGGGGGCACAGATACGCAGTATTTT. Translation: CSVPGLGGTDTQYF.

The CDR3 DNA is TGCGCCAGCAGCCAAGAAGTAGCGAGCGGCTACACCTTC. The encoded protein is CASSQEVASGYTF. The V gene is TRBV4-3, the J gene TRBJ1-2, with D hard to call. The CDR3 is made up of 13 amino acids. CDR1 is LGHNA and CDR2 is YSLEER in the germline V gene. Trimming shortened V by 0 bases and J by 8 bases, and 10 bases separated the two germline ends.

This chain links TRBV7-2 with TRBJ2-5, with D possibly TRBD2 on 7 matching bases. This CDR3 spans 16 amino acids. CDR1 and CDR2 from the germline V gene are SGHTA and FQGNSA. With 3 bases removed from V and 5 bases from J, the gap between germline ends came to 19 bases. The CDR3 here is CASSFLTGGRRETQYF. The DNA of the CDR3 is TGTGCCAGCAGCTTTTTAACGGGGGGCCGGAGGGAGACCCAGTACTTC.

V and J are TRBV3-1 and TRBJ2-4; 8 positions match TRBD1. After removal of 2 bases from V and 6 bases from J, the junction contained 9 bases not matched to a gene. From germline, CDR1 is LGHDT and CDR2 YNNKEL (reference sequence). The CDR3 spans 16 residues. The CDR3 nucleotides read TGTGCCAGCAGCCAACAATCAGGGGGCTGGGGAAACATTCAGTACTTC. This gives the protein CASSQQSGGWGNIQYF. Complete variable domain (other parts from reference TRBV3-1 and TRBJ2-4): DTAVSQTPKYLVTQMGNDKSIKCEQNLGHDTMYWYKQDSKKFLKIMFSYNNKELIINETVPNRFSPKSPDKAHLNLHINSLELGDSAVYFCASSQQSGGWGNIQYFGAGTRLSVL.

The chain uses TRBV20-1 and TRBJ1-2; 7 positions agree with TRBD1. Germline CDR1 and CDR2: DFQATT and SNEGSKA (reference sequence). This CDR3 has 17 amino acids. V lost 4 bases to trimming and J lost 2 bases; unmatched junction nucleotides: 16. The CDR3 DNA follows: TGCAGTGCTAAAGAGTTGGAGGGGGCGATGGTCAACTATGGCTACACCTTC. Its translation: CSAKELEGAMVNYGYTF.

J is TRBJ2-6 and V is TRBV27, with D perhaps being TRBD1 or TRBD2 (5 bases each). Germline V gives CDR1 MNHEY, CDR2 SMNVEV (reference sequence). V lost 3 bases and J lost 3, with 6 bases in between. The CDR3 runs 14 residues. CDR3 sequence: CASSFGGGANVLTF. The CDR3 coding sequence is TGTGCCAGCAGTTTTGGGGGTGGGGCCAACGTCCTGACTTTC. The complete variable domain, with remaining parts taken from reference TRBV27 and TRBJ2-6, reads EAQVTQNPRYLITVTGKKLTVTCSQNMNHEYMSWYRQDPGLGLRQIYYSMNVEVTDKGDVPEGYKVSRKEKRNFPLILESPSPNQTSLYFCASSFGGGANVLTFGAGSRLTVL.

The V call is TRBV9, the J call TRBJ2-3; D possibly corresponds to TRBD1 (6 bases). This CDR3 is built from 13 residues. The germline gives CDR1 SGDLS, CDR2 YYNGEE. Trimming left V 3 bases short and J 6 bases short, with 11 bases between. The CDR3 loop reads CASSAGARDTQYF. DNA for the CDR3: TGTGCCAGCAGCGCAGGGGCTAGGGATACGCAGTATTTT. Together with reference TRBV9 and TRBJ2-3, the CDR3 gives the full variable domain: DSGVTQTPKHLITATGQRVTLRCSPRSGDLSVYWYQQSLDQGLQFLIQYYNGEERAKGNILERFSAQQFPDLHSELNLSSLELGDSALYFCASSAGARDTQYFGPGTRLTVL.

The chain uses TRBV29-1 and TRBJ2-5; no definite D call. CDR1 and CDR2 (germline): SQVTM, ANQGSEA. V lost 8 bases and J 2 bases, leaving 12 bases between the germline ends. The CDR3 extends over 12 amino acids. The CDR3 DNA reads TGCAGCTTCAGCGCTTCGCAAGAGACCCAGTACTTC. This translates into CSFSASQETQYF.

This rearrangement joins TRBV29-1 to TRBJ2-5; 9 nucleotides line up with TRBD2. This CDR3 spans 18 amino acids. Per germline, CDR1 SQVTM and CDR2 ANQGSEA. Germline trimming cut 0 bases from V and 2 bases from J; bases unmatched to any gene: 13. The CDR3 region is CSVEDWYASGETQETQYF. Written as DNA, the CDR3 is TGCAGCGTTGAAGATTGGTACGCTAGCGGGGAAACTCAAGAGACCCAGTACTTC.

This clonotype was seen repeatedly, ten times or more. This chain joins TRBV12-3 or TRBV12-4 and TRBJ2-5; 7 nucleotides line up with TRBD2. The CDR3 contains 15 residues. The ends lost 4 bases at V and 1 base at J; junction bases unmatched: 6. This CDR3 is CASSSTGTIQETQYF. The CDR3 DNA reads as TGTGCCAGCAGTTCCACCGGGACTATCCAAGAGACCCAGTACTTC.

This chain links TRBV6-5 with TRBJ2-1, with D possibly matching TRBD2 (6 bases). Matching the DNA end better, TRBJ2-7 makes the J call doubtful. Germline CDR1 MNHEY, CDR2 SVGAGI. The CDR3 extends over 16 amino acids. The CDR3 sequence: CASSYLGTRRSGEQYF. DNA of the CDR3: TGTGCCAGCAGTTACTTGGGGACTCGTCGTTCCGGCGAGCAGTACTTC.

In this sample, this clonotype turned up a few times. This sequence joins TRBV5-1 and TRBJ2-3; D ambiguous. The germline V gene encodes CDR1 SGHRS and CDR2 YFSETQ. Trimming removed 6 bases at V and 0 bases at J, with 17 bases between. The CDR3 sequence is 16 residues long. The CDR3 DNA sequence: TGCGCCAGCATAAGACGGAGAGCGACTAGCACAGATACGCAGTATTTT. As protein: CASIRRRATSTDTQYF.

The table lists this clonotype with a few counts. The rearrangement uses TRBV4-3 and TRBJ2-3, with 11 nucleotides matching TRBD2. Trimming removed 0 bases from V and 7 bases from J; junction bases left unmatched: 6. The CDR3 covers 16 residues. Germline loops: CDR1 LGHNA, CDR2 YSLEER. The chain's CDR3 is CASSQDITSGGNTQYF. Written as DNA, the CDR3 is TGCGCCAGCAGCCAAGATATAACTAGCGGGGGAAATACGCAGTATTTT.

Remarks on this clonotype: One end of the junction is discordant with germline, which a read error may explain. The chain links TRBV5-5 to TRBJ1-1, with D maybe TRBD1 (5 bases). The germline V gene encodes CDR1 SGHKS and CDR2 YYEKEE (reference sequence). The CDR3 length is 14 residues. Here the CDR3 reads CASSFTGPLTEAFF. CDR3 nucleotides: TGTGCCAGCAGCTTTACGGGACCGCTGACTGAGGCTTTCTTT.

The chain is built from TRBV12-3 or TRBV12-4 and TRBJ2-3, with 14 bases lining up with TRBD2. CDR3 length equals 16 residues. After removal of 5 bases from V and 5 bases from J, the junction contained 6 bases not matched to a gene. The CDR3 spells CASSNRLAGGQDTQYF. The CDR3 nucleotides are TGTGCCAGCAGTAACCGACTAGCGGGGGGGCAAGATACGCAGTATTTT.

The V call is TRBV4-3, the J call TRBJ2-1, with 7 bases aligning to TRBD2. CDR1 is LGHNA, CDR2 YSLEER, per germline. V lost 0 bases, J lost 6 bases, and 8 bases stayed unmatched. The CDR3 loop spans 16 amino acids. CDR3: CASSQELRAGLNEQFF. The CDR3 DNA follows: TGCGCCAGCAGCCAAGAGCTACGAGCGGGGCTCAATGAGCAGTTCTTC.

This sequence joins TRBV7-2 and TRBJ1-2, with TRBD1 as a possible D gene (5 bases). Between the trimmed V and J ends, which lost 7 bases and 6 bases, there was a span of 21 bases. The V gene's germline CDR1 is SGHTA and CDR2 FQGNSA. The CDR3 runs to 15 residues. As DNA, the CDR3 is TGTGCCAGCATCCTCCCCGTAGGGACTGGAGATGGCTACACCTTC. Its protein is CASILPVGTGDGYTF.

CDR3 in amino acids: CASSARGNHYEQYF. In DNA form, the CDR3 reads TGTGCCAGCAGCGCTCGGGGAAACCACTACGAGCAGTACTTC. The J gene is TRBJ2-4, the V gene TRBV11-2; D is perhaps TRBD2 (5 bases). TRBJ2-7 matches the DNA end more closely, so the J call is doubtful. From germline, CDR1 is SGHAT and CDR2 FQNNGV. This CDR3 is 14 amino acids long.